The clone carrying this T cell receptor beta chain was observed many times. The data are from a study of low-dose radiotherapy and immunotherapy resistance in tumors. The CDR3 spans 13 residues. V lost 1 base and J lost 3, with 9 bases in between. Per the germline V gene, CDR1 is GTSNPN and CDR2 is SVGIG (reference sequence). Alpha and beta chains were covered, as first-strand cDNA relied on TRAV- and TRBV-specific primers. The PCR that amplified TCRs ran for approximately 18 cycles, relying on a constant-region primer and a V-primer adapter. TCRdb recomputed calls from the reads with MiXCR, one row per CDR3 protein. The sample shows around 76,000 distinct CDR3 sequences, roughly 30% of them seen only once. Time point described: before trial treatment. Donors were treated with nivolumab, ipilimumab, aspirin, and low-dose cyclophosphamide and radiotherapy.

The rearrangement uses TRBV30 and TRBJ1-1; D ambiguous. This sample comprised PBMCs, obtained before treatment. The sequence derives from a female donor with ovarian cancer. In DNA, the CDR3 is TGTGCCTGGAGTGGTCGGCGACACACTGAAGCTTTCTTT. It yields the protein CAWSGRRHTEAFF.